Here is one T cell receptor beta chain with its context. The target antigen is unknown. This sample stems from a study of T cells in localized non-small cell lung cancer. Sequencing used immunoSEQ multiplex PCR; TCRdb keeps in-frame clones, though not all of them. The sample has about 82,000 clones; 80% are singletons. Study-wide points: Across samples, adjacent lung featured a median roughly 60 of the top 100 tumor clones. Uninvolved adjacent lung showed higher T cell clonality than tumor. It remains possible that heterogeneity exists, since only one tumor region was sequenced.

This CDR3 contains 12 residues. Per germline, CDR1 SGHTA and CDR2 FQGNSA. V lost 5 bases, J lost 7 bases, and 11 bases lay in between. The V and J genes are TRBV7-2 and TRBJ2-5, with unresolved D. Sequenced material: PBMCs, taken before any cancer treatment. The TCR sequence derives from a man aged 35 to 69 with stage II squamous cell lung carcinoma. The CDR3 sequence: CASSPEVGTQYF. CDR3 bases: TGTGCCAGCAGCCCCGAGGTAGGGACCCAGTACTTC.